This T cell receptor beta chain was retrieved from a study of blood T cell repertoires in COVID-19. Clones were sequenced by immunoSEQ multiplex PCR, and TCRdb holds only the in-frame ones, with some missing. The sample holds over 70,000 clones, approximately 83% seen once. Looked up from germline, CDR1 is SQVTM and CDR2 is ANQGSEA. The CDR3 runs 13 residues. V gave up 7 bases and J gave up 9 bases; unmatched junction bases: 9. Source material: peripheral blood. This clonotype was obtained from a man aged 30 to 39 with COVID-19, enrolled during active disease. The chain joins TRBV29-1 to TRBJ2-2, with TRBD1 identical over 9 bases. CDR3 residues: CSAVPGQGRELFF. The CDR3 DNA reads TGCAGCGCCGTCCCGGGACAGGGCCGGGAGCTGTTTTTT.